The 24 T cell receptor beta chains listed next were all sequenced from one sample in a study of blood T cell repertoires in COVID-19. TCRdb's table, derived via immunoSEQ multiplex PCR, lists solely in-frame clones and lacks some. The repertoire holds nearly 80,000 clones, with approximately 90% as singletons. The material sequenced was peripheral blood. The receptor source for this set is a woman aged 80 or over with acute or convalescent COVID-19.

V usage is TRBV6-5 and J usage is TRBJ1-4, with D possibly being TRBD1 (5 bases). Germline CDR1 MNHEY, CDR2 SVGAGI. This CDR3 is 13 amino acids long. Trimming removed 2 bases from V and 8 bases from J, with 9 bases in between. CDR3 nucleotides: TGTGCCAGCAGTTACGACAGACGGGAAAAACTGTTTTTT. Protein product: CASSYDRREKLFF.

The chain employs TRBV7-2 and TRBJ1-3; D remains unclear. Germline CDR1 and CDR2: SGHTA and FQGNSA. This CDR3 is built from 14 residues. Trimming removed 3 bases at V and 3 bases at J, with 9 bases between. DNA for the CDR3: TGTGCCAGCAGCTTCCAGGAGGGTGGAAACACCATATATTTT. The encoded protein is CASSFQEGGNTIYF. The variable domain in full, with the rest retrieved from reference TRBV7-2 and TRBJ1-3, is GAGVSQSPSNKVTEKGKDVELRCDPISGHTALYWYRQSLGQGLEFLIYFQGNSAPDKSGLPSDRFSAERTGGSVSTLTIQRTQQEDSAVYLCASSFQEGGNTIYFGEGSWLTVV.

The rearrangement uses TRBV21-1 and TRBJ2-3; the table's D call TRBD2 went unverified against the DNA. TRBV21-1 is a listed pseudogene. CDR3 length: 15 amino acids. CDR3 DNA sequence: TGTGCCAGCAGCAAAAGAAGCCCTAGCACAGATACGCAGTATTTT. It is translated as CASSKRSPSTDTQYF.

The chain uses TRBV29-1 and TRBJ2-7; D remains unclear. The germline gives CDR1 SQVTM, CDR2 ANQGSEA. The V end was cut by 1 base, the J end by 9 bases, with 7 bases between. The CDR3 is 10 amino acids. DNA of the CDR3: TGCAGCGTTGAAGCTTCAGGGCAGTACTTC. Translating gives CSVEASGQYF.

The genes are TRBV5-4 and TRBJ1-3, with a tentative D call TRBD1 (6 bases). Trimming removed 5 bases at V and 3 bases at J, with 12 bases between. The CDR3 runs to 14 residues. CDR1 is SGHNT and CDR2 is YYREEE in the germline V gene (reference sequence). CDR3 sequence (DNA): TGTGCCAGCAGGGAACAGGGCTTTGGAAACACCATATATTTT. The encoded protein is CASREQGFGNTIYF.

This chain uses TRBV28 with TRBJ1-2; 7 positions agree with TRBD1. CDR1 is MDHEN, CDR2 SYDVKM, per germline. There are 17 residues in the CDR3. V dropped 3 bases and J dropped 9; count of bases not matched to a gene: 19. The CDR3 here is CASSLPGQERVDESYTF. In DNA form, the CDR3 reads TGTGCCAGCAGTTTGCCCGGACAGGAGAGGGTCGATGAAAGCTACACCTTC.

The rearrangement links TRBV19 to TRBJ2-6; 9 bases agree with TRBD1. Trimming cost V 8 bases and J 0 bases; bases outside gene matches: 5. The CDR3 length is 16 residues. The V gene's germline CDR1 is LNHDA and CDR2 SQIVND (reference sequence). The CDR3 sequence: CASHGQGLSGANVLTF. DNA for the CDR3: TGTGCCAGTCACGGACAGGGGCTCTCTGGGGCCAACGTCCTGACTTTC.

V is TRBV6-5 and J is TRBJ2-3; D is perhaps TRBD1 (6 bases). Trimming took off 0 bases at V and 5 bases at J, with 12 bases between the two ends. Germline values: CDR1 MNHEY, CDR2 SVGAGI. The CDR3 covers 15 residues. CDR3 nucleotides: TGTGCCAGCAGTTACTCGTTGGGGGCAGGAGATACGCAGTATTTT. This gives the protein CASSYSLGAGDTQYF.

The gene calls are TRBV2 and TRBJ2-7, with D maybe TRBD1 (6 bases). Germline lookup yields CDR1 SNHLY and CDR2 FYNNEI. The CDR3 sequence is 12 residues long. V was shortened by 8 bases and J by 9 bases, with 17 bases between the two germline ends. The CDR3 DNA is TGTGCCAGCCGACAGGAGTTCGTTGGGCAGTACTTC. Its protein product is CASRQEFVGQYF. The full variable domain, with the rest looked up from reference TRBV2 and TRBJ2-7, is EPEVTQTPSHQVTQMGQEVILRCVPISNHLYFYWYRQILGQKVEFLVSFYNNEISEKSEIFDDQFSVERPDGSNFTLKIRSTKLEDSAMYFCASRQEFVGQYFGPGTRLTVT.

This chain links TRBV5-4 with TRBJ2-3; D call uncertain. The V end was cut by 0 bases, the J end by 1 base, with 3 bases between. CDR1 and CDR2 from the germline V gene are SGHNT and YYREEE (reference sequence). The CDR3 contains 13 residues. CDR3: CASSLAGTDTQYF. The CDR3 DNA reads as TGTGCCAGCAGCTTGGCTGGCACAGATACGCAGTATTTT.

CDR3 bases: TGTGCCAGCAGCCCCGGGGGGCTTGAAGCTTTCTTT. Translation: CASSPGGLEAFF. The V and J genes are TRBV6-5 and TRBJ1-1; perhaps TRBD1 as D (6 bases). V was clipped by 6 bases and J by 7 bases, with 12 bases between them. This CDR3 comprises 12 residues. In germline, CDR1 is MNHEY, CDR2 SVGAGI.

DNA of the CDR3: TGTGCCAGCAGCCACTCAGGACTAGCGACCGAAGAGACCCAGTACTTC. Translation gives CASSHSGLATEETQYF. The chain employs TRBV3-1 (or the pseudogene TRBV3-2) and TRBJ2-5; 9 nucleotides agree with TRBD2. The CDR3 has 16 residues. The ends lost 3 bases at V and 3 bases at J; junction bases unmatched: 8. CDR1 and CDR2 (germline): LGHDT, YNNKEL (reference sequence).

The chain couples TRBV4-3 to TRBJ1-1; 9 nucleotides align to TRBD1. The germline V gene has CDR1 LGHNA and CDR2 YSLEER. Trimming took 1 base from V and 3 from J; bases not matched to a gene: 6. The CDR3 spans 16 residues. The CDR3 reads CASSQGQGQGYTEAFF. DNA for the CDR3: TGCGCCAGCAGCCAAGGACAGGGACAGGGCTACACTGAAGCTTTCTTT.

This rearrangement joins TRBV27 to TRBJ2-1; 9 bases map to TRBD1. The germline V gene encodes CDR1 MNHEY and CDR2 SMNVEV (reference sequence). The CDR3 is made up of 16 amino acids. V lost 3 bases to trimming and J lost 6 bases; unmatched junction nucleotides: 9. CDR3 loop: CASSFAWDRARNEQFF. CDR3 bases: TGTGCCAGCAGTTTTGCTTGGGACAGGGCGCGCAATGAGCAGTTCTTC.

V and J are TRBV18 and TRBJ2-5, with 11 nucleotides matching TRBD1. With 6 bases clipped from V and 2 bases from J, the junction kept 5 bases outside the gene matches. In germline, CDR1 is KGHSH, CDR2 LQKENI. The length of the CDR3 is 15 residues. CDR3 protein: CASSAGTGGQETQYF. The CDR3 DNA reads TGTGCCAGCTCGGCCGGGACAGGGGGACAAGAGACCCAGTACTTC.

The chain uses TRBV9 and TRBJ2-3, with TRBD1 matching over 10 bases. The ends lost 3 bases at V and 3 bases at J; junction bases unmatched: 4. The CDR3 runs to 15 residues. CDR1 is SGDLS and CDR2 is YYNGEE in the germline V gene. CDR3: CASSGGQGVTDTQYF. The CDR3 DNA reads as TGTGCCAGCAGCGGCGGACAGGGGGTGACAGATACGCAGTATTTT.

V usage is TRBV6-5 and J usage is TRBJ2-5; 10 bases line up with TRBD1. Per germline, CDR1 MNHEY and CDR2 SVGAGI. CDR3 length equals 14 residues. V gave up 6 bases and J gave up 5 bases; unmatched junction bases: 6. The CDR3 sequence: CASRATGGSETQYF. The CDR3 nucleotides read TGTGCCAGCAGAGCGACAGGGGGCTCGGAGACCCAGTACTTC.

The chain employs TRBV5-3 and TRBJ2-7; 14 bases fit TRBD2. TRBV5-3 is annotated as an ORF whose role is uncertain. The V and J ends lost 4 bases and 3 bases, in that order; junction bases with no gene match: 6. The CDR3 is made up of 16 amino acids. The CDR3 nucleotides read TGTGCCAGAAGCAAGGGACTAGCGGGAGTGATCTACGAGCAGTACTTC. It translates to CARSKGLAGVIYEQYF.

A single count supports this clone. The rearrangement links TRBV6-5 to TRBJ1-2; D gene ambiguous. Trimming cost V 6 bases and J 4 bases, with 12 bases left between them. The CDR3 extends over 13 amino acids. The germline V gene has CDR1 MNHEY and CDR2 SVGAGI. The CDR3 protein is CASRASAVYGYTF. CDR3 coding DNA: TGTGCCAGCAGGGCCAGTGCAGTCTATGGCTACACCTTC.

This sequence joins TRBV19 and TRBJ1-5; 10 bases agree with TRBD1. Germline CDR1 is LNHDA and CDR2 is SQIVND (reference sequence). The CDR3 has 14 residues. J lost 5 bases, V lost 3 bases, and 1 base had no gene match. This CDR3 is CASSMDRGYQPQHF. The CDR3 bases are TGTGCCAGTAGTATGGACAGGGGGTATCAGCCCCAGCATTTT.

This sequence joins TRBV2 and TRBJ1-2; tentatively, D is TRBD1 (5 bases). V lost 3 bases, J lost 5 bases, and 10 bases lay in between. CDR1 SNHLY and CDR2 FYNNEI come from the germline V gene. This CDR3 contains 13 residues. The DNA of the CDR3 is TGTGCCAGCAGTGAGGGGCAGTGGTATGGCTACACCTTC. Protein sequence: CASSEGQWYGYTF.

The rearrangement links TRBV4-3 to TRBJ2-6; TRBD2 aligns across 7 bases. The CDR3 runs 18 residues. The germline V gene has CDR1 LGHNA and CDR2 YSLEER. The V and J ends lost 0 bases and 0 bases, in that order; junction bases with no gene match: 5. CDR3 region: CASSQEPSGFSGANVLTF. In DNA form, the CDR3 reads TGCGCCAGCAGCCAAGAACCTAGCGGATTCTCTGGGGCCAACGTCCTGACTTTC.

This sequence joins TRBV6-6 and TRBJ1-2; unclear D gene. V was clipped by 2 bases and J by 4 bases, with 8 bases between them. CDR1 and CDR2 (germline): MNHNY, SVGAGI (reference sequence). The CDR3 totals 13 residues. CDR3 sequence (DNA): TGTGCCAGCAGTTACCGCGAGGGCTATGGCTACACCTTC. This sequence encodes CASSYREGYGYTF.

This rearrangement joins TRBV13 to TRBJ2-7; TRBD2 matches 8 bases. Germline V gene data show CDR1 as PRHDT and CDR2 as FYEKMQ (reference sequence). The CDR3 sequence is 15 residues long. Losses at the gene ends were 1 base for V and 2 bases for J; bases not matched to a gene: 4. CDR3 sequence: CASSLAGGPPYEQYF. The CDR3 nucleotides read TGTGCCAGCAGCTTAGCGGGGGGGCCCCCCTACGAGCAGTACTTC.